This T cell receptor beta chain emerged from a study (dated by TCRdb to about 2016). Libraries were made using RT-PCR. Sequencer: Illumina MiSeq. Starting from the raw public reads, TCRdb applied fastp trimming at Q25, assembled clones with MiXCR and retained in-frame beta chains. All rows with the same CDR3 protein become a single entry with the most common DNA and genes. The sample contains about 680,000 distinct CDR3 sequences, 12% to 15% of them found a single time. The ten top clones hold roughly 4% of the sample. This clonotype was observed at least ten times. There is no known antigen for this receptor. Nothing much larger sits one base from this clone, and base qualities are not available. The sequencing input was memory CD4+ T cells from blood. This receptor was taken from a female donor in good health, serving as a healthy control.

The CDR3: CASRLDGAPGELFF. The nucleotide sequence is TGTGCCAGCAGACTCGACGGAGCCCCCGGGGAGCTGTTTTTT. The V and J genes are TRBV2 and TRBJ2-2, with the D gene not confidently named. From the germline V gene, CDR1 is SNHLY and CDR2 is FYNNEI. The junction carries 14 bases between V and J, which are trimmed by 6 bases and 6 bases respectively. The CDR3, cysteine through phenylalanine, is 14 amino acids long. The only DNA kept is the CDR3, 42 bases in frame from the first base.